This T cell receptor (beta chain) was sequenced in a study of a mutant IDH1 vaccine in newly diagnosed glioma. As concerns this clone: Its antigen is not known.

Time point indicated: week 5, during vaccination. Each dose of the vaccine consisted of 300 ug of mutant IDH1 20-mer peptide, with topical imiquimod. The CDR3 is made up of 15 amino acids. J lost 3 bases, V lost 1 base, and 0 bases had no gene match. CDR1 and CDR2 (germline): MNHEY, SMNVEV (reference sequence). Here immunoSEQ multiplex PCR was the method, and the copy in TCRdb shows in-frame clones only, minus some. The sample lists under 95,000 clones, over 75% occurring once. The sample was PBMCs, taken from a glioma patient whose treatment included an IDH1 peptide vaccine. The receptor's source is a woman between 50 and 59 years old with glioma. V is TRBV27 and J is TRBJ2-5, with TRBD2 matching 12 bases. CDR3: CASSLWTSGKETQYF. The CDR3 DNA is TGTGCCAGCAGTTTATGGACTAGCGGGAAAGAGACCCAGTACTTC.